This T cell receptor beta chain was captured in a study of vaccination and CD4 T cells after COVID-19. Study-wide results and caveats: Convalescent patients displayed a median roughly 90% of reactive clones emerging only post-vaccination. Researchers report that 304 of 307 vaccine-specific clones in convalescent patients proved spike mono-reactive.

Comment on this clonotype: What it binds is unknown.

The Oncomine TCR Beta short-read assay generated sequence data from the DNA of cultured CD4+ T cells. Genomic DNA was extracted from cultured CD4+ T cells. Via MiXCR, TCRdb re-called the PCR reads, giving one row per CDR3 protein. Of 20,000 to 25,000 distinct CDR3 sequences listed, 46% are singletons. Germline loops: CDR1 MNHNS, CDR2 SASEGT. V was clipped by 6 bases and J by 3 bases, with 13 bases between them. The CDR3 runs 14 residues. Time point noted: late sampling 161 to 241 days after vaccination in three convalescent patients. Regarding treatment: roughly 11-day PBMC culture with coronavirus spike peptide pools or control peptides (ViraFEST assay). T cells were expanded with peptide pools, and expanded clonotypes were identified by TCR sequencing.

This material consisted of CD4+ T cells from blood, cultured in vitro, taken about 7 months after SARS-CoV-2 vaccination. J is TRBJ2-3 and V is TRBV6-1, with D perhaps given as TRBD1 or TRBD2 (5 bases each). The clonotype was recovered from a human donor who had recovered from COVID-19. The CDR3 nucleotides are TGTGCCAGCAGGAAGATCGGGGCAACAGATACGCAGTATTTT. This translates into CASRKIGATDTQYF.